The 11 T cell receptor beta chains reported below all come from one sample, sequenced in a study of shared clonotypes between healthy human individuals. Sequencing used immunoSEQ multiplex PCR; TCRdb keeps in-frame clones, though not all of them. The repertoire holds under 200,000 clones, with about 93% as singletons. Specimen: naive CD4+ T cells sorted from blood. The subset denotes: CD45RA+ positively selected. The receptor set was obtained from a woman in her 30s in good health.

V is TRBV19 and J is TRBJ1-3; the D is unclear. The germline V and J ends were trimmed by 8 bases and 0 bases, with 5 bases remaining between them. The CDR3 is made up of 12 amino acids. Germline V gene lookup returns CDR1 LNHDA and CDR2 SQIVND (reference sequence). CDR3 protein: CASHHSGNTIYF. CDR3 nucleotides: TGTGCCAGTCATCACTCTGGAAACACCATATATTTT.

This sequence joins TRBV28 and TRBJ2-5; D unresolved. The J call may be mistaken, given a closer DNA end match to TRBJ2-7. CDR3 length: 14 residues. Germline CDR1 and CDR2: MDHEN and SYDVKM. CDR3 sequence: CASSLQFPTYEQYF. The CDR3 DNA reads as TGTGCCAGCAGTTTACAGTTCCCTACCTACGAGCAGTACTTC.

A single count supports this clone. DNA for the CDR3: TGTGCCAGTAGCGACCCCGGGACTAGCGGGACTTACGAGCAGTACTTC. This translates into CASSDPGTSGTYEQYF. The gene calls are TRBV19 and TRBJ2-5; TRBD2 agrees at 13 bases. Near its end, the DNA agrees better with TRBJ2-7, so the J call may be wrong. The CDR3 runs to 16 residues. Germline CDR1 is LNHDA and CDR2 is SQIVND (reference sequence).

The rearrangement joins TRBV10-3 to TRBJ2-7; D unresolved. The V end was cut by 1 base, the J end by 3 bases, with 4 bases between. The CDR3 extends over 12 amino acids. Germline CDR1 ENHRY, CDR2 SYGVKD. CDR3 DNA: TGTGCCATCAGTGAGTTTGGCTACGAGCAGTACTTC. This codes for CAISEFGYEQYF.

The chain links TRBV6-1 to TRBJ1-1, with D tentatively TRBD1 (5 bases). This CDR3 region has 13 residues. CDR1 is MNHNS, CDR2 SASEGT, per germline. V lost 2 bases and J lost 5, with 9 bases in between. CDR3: CASSERRETEAFF. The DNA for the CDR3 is TGTGCCAGCAGTGAACGCAGGGAAACTGAAGCTTTCTTT.

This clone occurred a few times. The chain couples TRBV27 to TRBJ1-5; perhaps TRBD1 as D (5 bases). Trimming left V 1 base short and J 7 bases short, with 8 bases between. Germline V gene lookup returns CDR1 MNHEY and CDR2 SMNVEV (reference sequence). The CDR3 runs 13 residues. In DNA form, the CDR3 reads TGTGCCAGCAGTTTATGGGGCGACCAGCCCCAGCATTTT. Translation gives CASSLWGDQPQHF.

In DNA form, the CDR3 reads TGTGCCAGCAGTTTACAGGGACTAGCGGGACGGGTGGAGACCCAGTACTTC. It specifies CASSLQGLAGRVETQYF. The chain employs TRBV28 and TRBJ2-5; 13 nucleotides match TRBD2. The CDR3 is made up of 17 amino acids. The V gene's germline CDR1 is MDHEN and CDR2 SYDVKM. The V gene end was trimmed by 2 bases and the J gene end by 5 bases; junction bases not matched to a gene: 8.

CDR3 in amino acids: CASIGASRGAYEQYF. Written as DNA, the CDR3 is TGTGCCAGCATTGGGGCCAGCCGGGGGGCCTACGAGCAGTACTTC. This rearrangement joins TRBV7-9 to TRBJ2-7, with 7 bases lining up with TRBD2. Germline V CDR1 and CDR2: SEHNR, FQNEAQ (reference sequence). CDR3 length equals 15 residues. V lost 7 bases and J lost 2; bases outside the gene matches: 11.

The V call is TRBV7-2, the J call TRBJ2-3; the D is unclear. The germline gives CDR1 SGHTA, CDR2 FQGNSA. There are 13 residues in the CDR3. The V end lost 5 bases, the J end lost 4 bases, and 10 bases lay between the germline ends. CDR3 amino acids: CASSQSRADTQYF. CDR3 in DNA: TGTGCCAGCAGCCAGAGTCGAGCAGATACGCAGTATTTT.

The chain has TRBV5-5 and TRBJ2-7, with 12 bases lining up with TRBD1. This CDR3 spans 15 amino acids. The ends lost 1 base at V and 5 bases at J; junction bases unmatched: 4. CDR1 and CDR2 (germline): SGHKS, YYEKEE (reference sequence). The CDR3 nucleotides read TGTGCCAGCAGCTTGACGGGGACAGGGGGCCACGAGCAGTACTTC. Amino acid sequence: CASSLTGTGGHEQYF.

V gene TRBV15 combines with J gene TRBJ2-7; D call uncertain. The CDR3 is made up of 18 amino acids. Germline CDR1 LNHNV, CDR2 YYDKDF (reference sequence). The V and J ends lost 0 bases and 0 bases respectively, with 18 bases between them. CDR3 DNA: TGTGCCACCAGCAGAGATCGTGGGGTGGGCCGCCGCTCCTACGAGCAGTACTTC. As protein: CATSRDRGVGRRSYEQYF.